This T cell receptor beta chain was recorded in a study of human T cells and chemical hapten exposure. This CDR3 has 14 residues. From germline, CDR1 is SQVTM and CDR2 ANQGSEA. V lost 7 bases to trimming and J lost 6 bases; unmatched junction nucleotides: 11. This clonotype was counted ten times or more. The time point denotes: patch test 2, 6 weeks after DPC sensitization. Indicated treatment: therapeutic diphenylcyclopropenone sensitization with weekly scalp DPC. In the authors' workflow: Per sample, the median was around 100,000 TCRs, with values from about 24,000 to 680,000. A single record per CDR3 protein comes from TCRdb applying MiXCR to the RACE reads. The V and J calls here are based on TCRdb, not the publication. This sample has 360,000 or so distinct CDR3 sequences; about 6% occur once, and the top ten carry about 6%.

The chain couples TRBV29-1 to TRBJ2-3, with 9 bases aligning to TRBD2. The source is a woman aged 18-29 years with alopecia areata. Some clones in this sample may be carry-over from other donors' samples. The sequencing used whole blood, collected in connection with sensitization to the hapten diphenylcyclopropenone (DPC). The CDR3 nucleotides are TGCAGCGGGGAGCCTAGCGGGGCATCGGATACGCAGTATTTT. This encodes CSGEPSGASDTQYF.